This entry features one TCR beta chain sequence. Its specificity is not known. V gave up 7 bases and J gave up 3 bases, with 15 bases separating them. CDR1 MDHEN and CDR2 SYDVKM come from the germline V gene. The CDR3 is 15 amino acids. Only in-frame clones appear in the TCRdb table, and some are missing; sequencing was by immunoSEQ multiplex PCR. This sample has tens of thousands of clones, with 85% to 90% found just once. The data are from a study of OX40 agonist ivuxolimab in advanced cancers. Study-wide background: Enrollees could have had prior anti-PD-1, anti-PD-L1 or anti-CTLA-4 therapy, which 40% to 45% had received. In three patients, partial responses were observed, one with hepatocellular carcinoma and two with cutaneous melanoma. General observations from the study: On average, CD8+ T cells showed a greater number of expanded clones than CD4+. Antigen specificity remained undetermined for the expanded peripheral T cells.

The sequencing used CD4+ or CD8+ T cells sorted from blood, collected in a trial of the OX40 agonist ivuxolimab. The J gene is TRBJ2-2, the V gene TRBV28; perhaps TRBD2 as D (6 bases). The receptor was derived from an adult with an advanced solid tumor such as melanoma, head and neck, liver or kidney cancer. CDR3 bases: TGTGCCAGCACCCTGTGGACGGGGGACACCGGGGAGCTGTTTTTT. Translation: CASTLWTGDTGELFF.